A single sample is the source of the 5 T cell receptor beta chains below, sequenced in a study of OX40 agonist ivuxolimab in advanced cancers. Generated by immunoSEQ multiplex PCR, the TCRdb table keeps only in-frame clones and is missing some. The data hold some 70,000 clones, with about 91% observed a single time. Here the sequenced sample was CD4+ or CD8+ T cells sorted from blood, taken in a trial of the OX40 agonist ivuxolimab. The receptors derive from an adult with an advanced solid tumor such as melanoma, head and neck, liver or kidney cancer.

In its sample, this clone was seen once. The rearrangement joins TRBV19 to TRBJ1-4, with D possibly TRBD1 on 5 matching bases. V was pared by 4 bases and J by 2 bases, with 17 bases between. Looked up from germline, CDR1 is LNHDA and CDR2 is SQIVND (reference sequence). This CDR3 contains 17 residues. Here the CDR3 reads CASSSGTGTRTNEKLFF. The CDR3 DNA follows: TGTGCCAGTAGTAGTGGGACTGGGACGAGGACTAATGAAAAACTGTTTTTT.

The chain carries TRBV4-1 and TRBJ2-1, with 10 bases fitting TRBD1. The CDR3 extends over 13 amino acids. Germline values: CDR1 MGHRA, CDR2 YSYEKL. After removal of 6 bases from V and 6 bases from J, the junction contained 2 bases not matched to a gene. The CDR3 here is CASRRTGGNEQFF. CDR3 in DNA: TGCGCCAGCAGGAGGACAGGGGGCAATGAGCAGTTCTTC.

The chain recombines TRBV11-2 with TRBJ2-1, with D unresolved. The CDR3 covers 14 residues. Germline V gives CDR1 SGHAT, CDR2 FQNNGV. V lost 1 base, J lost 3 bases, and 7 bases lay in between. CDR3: CASSLVGDYNEQFF. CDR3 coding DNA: TGTGCCAGCAGCTTAGTTGGGGACTACAATGAGCAGTTCTTC.

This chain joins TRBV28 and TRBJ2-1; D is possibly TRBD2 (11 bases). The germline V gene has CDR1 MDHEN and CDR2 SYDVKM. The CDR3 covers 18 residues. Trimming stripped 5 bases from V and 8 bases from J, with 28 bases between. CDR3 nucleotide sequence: TGTGCCAGCAGTACGGACAGGGGGGCTAGCGGGAGGAGGGATGAGCAGTTCTTC. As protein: CASSTDRGASGRRDEQFF.

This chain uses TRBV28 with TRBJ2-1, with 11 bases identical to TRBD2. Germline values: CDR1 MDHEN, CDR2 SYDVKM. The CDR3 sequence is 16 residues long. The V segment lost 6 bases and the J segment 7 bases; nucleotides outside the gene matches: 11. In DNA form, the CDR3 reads TGTGCCAGCAGGTTTAGGATAGCGGGAGGGCTAAATGAGCAGTTCTTC. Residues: CASRFRIAGGLNEQFF.